The clone carrying this TCR beta chain appeared a few times. Antigen specificity is unknown. The CDR3 extends over 13 amino acids. With 4 bases removed from V and 6 bases from J, the gap between germline ends came to 12 bases. Looked up from germline, CDR1 is SGHDT and CDR2 is YYEEEE. TCRdb reprocessed the reads with MiXCR, giving one entry per CDR3 protein. The profile shows roughly 90,000 distinct CDR3 sequences, roughly 29% of them singletons. This sample was included in a study of T cell repertoires in cytomegalovirus infection. Turning to the study itself: Use of recently identified HLA-C-restricted and well-studied HLA-B-restricted CMV epitopes was part of the study. Study findings and constraints: People with CMV and the relevant HLA were identified by cumulative public TCR beta family frequency. Predominance within the ex vivo response was attributable to HLA-C-restricted CMV-specific TCR beta clonotypes.

The V and J genes are TRBV5-6 and TRBJ2-3; no firm D call. The clonotype originates from a human donor in good health (CMV status not recorded). Some clones in this sample may be carry-over from other donors' samples. The source material was CD8+ T cells from cultured PBMCs, sampled from culture after CMV antigen stimulation. The CDR3: CASSLGSPDTQYF. CDR3 coding DNA: TGTGCCAGCAGCCTCGGTAGTCCGGATACGCAGTATTTT.